The 30 T cell receptor beta chains in this list originate from one sample, sequenced in a study of blood T cell repertoires in COVID-19. Some clones are missing from TCRdb's copy, which holds only in-frame ones; the method was immunoSEQ multiplex PCR. Of around 57,000 clones listed, 82% are singletons. The material sequenced was peripheral blood. The source of these receptors is a woman aged 60-75 years with acute or convalescent COVID-19.

Regarding this clone: In the same sample, other DNA sequences code for this CDR3. This chain uses TRBV7-3 with TRBJ1-1; perhaps TRBD1 as D (5 bases). CDR3 size: 12 residues. Germline V gene lookup returns CDR1 SGHTA and CDR2 FQGTGA. V was clipped by 5 bases and J by 11 bases, with 15 bases between them. DNA of the CDR3: TGTGCCAGCAGCCCCGGGGGAGGTGAGGCTTTCTTT. It yields the protein CASSPGGGEAFF.

A single count supports this clone. This rearrangement joins TRBV11-3 to TRBJ2-1, with 8 bases matching TRBD2. The V gene's germline CDR1 is SGHNT and CDR2 YENEEA. CDR3 length equals 13 residues. Trimming cost V 5 bases and J 10 bases; bases outside gene matches: 7. CDR3 sequence: CASSPRPSGEQFF. The CDR3 DNA follows: TGTGCCAGCAGCCCACGCCCTAGCGGGGAGCAGTTCTTC.

This clone was recorded only once. This chain uses TRBV24-1 with TRBJ2-3; D gene unclear. This CDR3 spans 12 amino acids. From germline, CDR1 is KGHDR and CDR2 SFDVKD. Trimming took off 4 bases at V and 5 bases at J, with 6 bases between the two ends. CDR3 region: CATSDSRDTQYF. The CDR3 nucleotides read TGTGCCACCAGTGACTCTAGAGATACGCAGTATTTT.

The chain joins TRBV4-3 to TRBJ2-1, with TRBD2 matching 8 bases. The ends lost 4 bases at V and 4 bases at J; junction bases unmatched: 12. Germline loops: CDR1 LGHNA, CDR2 YSLEER. CDR3 size: 17 residues. The CDR3 coding sequence is TGCGCCAGCAGCCCTTACGGACTAAGCGGGAGTTACAATGAGCAGTTCTTC. Translated: CASSPYGLSGSYNEQFF.

The chain links TRBV5-4 to TRBJ2-7; D gene unclear. Germline CDR1 SGHNT, CDR2 YYREEE (reference sequence). Trimming stripped 0 bases from V and 4 bases from J, with 11 bases between. The CDR3 contains 14 residues. The CDR3: CASSLATGEYEQYF. In nucleotides, the CDR3 is TGTGCCAGCAGCTTGGCGACGGGTGAATACGAGCAGTACTTC.

The chain has TRBV5-4 and TRBJ1-3; D is ambiguous. The CDR3 is 14 amino acids. Germline V lookup: CDR1 SGHNT, CDR2 YYREEE (reference sequence). The V gene lost 0 bases and the J gene lost 4 bases, with 8 bases spanning the gap. CDR3 residues: CASSLAGRGNTIYF. CDR3 DNA sequence: TGTGCCAGCAGCTTGGCCGGGAGAGGAAACACCATATATTTT.

The table lists this clone with a count of one. Here the CDR3 DNA reads TGTGCCAGCAGCTTCTCCAGGGACAATGAGCAGTTCTTC. Encoded protein: CASSFSRDNEQFF. This chain joins TRBV7-3 and TRBJ2-1; maybe TRBD1 (5 bases). The V and J ends lost 3 bases and 5 bases respectively, with 8 bases between them. This CDR3 comprises 13 residues. CDR1 and CDR2 (germline): SGHTA, FQGTGA.

V gene TRBV5-1 combines with J gene TRBJ2-1, with 9 positions matching TRBD1. CDR1 is SGHRS and CDR2 is YFSETQ in the germline V gene. CDR3 size: 15 residues. V shed 3 bases, J shed 2 bases, and the junction held 3 bases outside the gene matches. The CDR3 spells CASSSGTGTYNEQFF. Written as DNA, the CDR3 is TGCGCCAGCAGCTCCGGGACAGGGACCTACAATGAGCAGTTCTTC.

The chain links TRBV9 to TRBJ2-1, with 11 bases that match TRBD2. The V gene end was trimmed by 3 bases and the J gene end by 8 bases; junction bases not matched to a gene: 7. The germline gives CDR1 SGDLS, CDR2 YYNGEE. The CDR3 runs to 15 residues. The CDR3 nucleotides read TGTGCCAGCAGCGCGACCCCACTAGCGGGGGATGAGCAGTTCTTC. Translation: CASSATPLAGDEQFF. The variable domain in full, with the rest retrieved from reference TRBV9 and TRBJ2-1, is DSGVTQTPKHLITATGQRVTLRCSPRSGDLSVYWYQQSLDQGLQFLIQYYNGEERAKGNILERFSAQQFPDLHSELNLSSLELGDSALYFCASSATPLAGDEQFFGPGTRLTVL.

The rearrangement joins TRBV27 to TRBJ1-2; D uncertain. Trimming removed 0 bases at V and 8 bases at J, with 22 bases between. Germline V gives CDR1 MNHEY, CDR2 SMNVEV (reference sequence). The CDR3 consists of 17 residues. The CDR3 nucleotides read TGTGCCAGCAGTTTATCCAGGACGTCGGGGAAGGGCCTGGGCTACACCTTC. This sequence encodes CASSLSRTSGKGLGYTF.

This chain joins TRBV3-1 (or the pseudogene TRBV3-2) and TRBJ1-1; TRBD1 matches at 9 bases. The germline CDR1 and CDR2 sequences are LGHDT and YNNKEL (reference sequence). J lost 5 bases, V lost 0 bases, and 16 bases had no gene match. CDR3 size: 19 residues. Here the CDR3 reads CASSQDPRRTGAFGTEAFF. CDR3 DNA: TGTGCCAGCAGCCAAGATCCGCGGAGGACAGGGGCCTTTGGGACTGAAGCTTTCTTT.

The chain carries TRBV5-1 and TRBJ1-4; the D is unclear. Germline loops: CDR1 SGHRS, CDR2 YFSETQ. This CDR3 comprises 12 residues. The V end lost 0 bases, the J end lost 11 bases, and 8 bases lay between the germline ends. The CDR3 coding sequence is TGCGCCAGCAGCTTGGGTGACGGGAAACTGTTTTTT. Its translation: CASSLGDGKLFF. The full variable domain, rest sourced from reference TRBV5-1 and TRBJ1-4, is KAGVTQTPRYLIKTRGQQVTLSCSPISGHRSVSWYQQTPGQGLQFLFEYFSETQRNKGNFPGRFSGRQFSNSRSEMNVSTLELGDSALYLCASSLGDGKLFFGSGTQLSVL.

This clone appeared a few times. The chain couples TRBV6-5 to TRBJ2-4, with TRBD1 identical over 7 bases. The CDR3 sequence is 14 residues long. V lost 7 bases to trimming and J lost 1 base; unmatched junction nucleotides: 4. The germline V gene encodes CDR1 MNHEY and CDR2 SVGAGI. The DNA of the CDR3 is TGTGCCAGCACTCTGGGACAGGCCAAAAACATTCAGTACTTC. It specifies CASTLGQAKNIQYF.

This chain joins TRBV9 and TRBJ1-1, with D possibly being TRBD1 (5 bases). This CDR3 region has 13 residues. The V end lost 4 bases, the J end lost 2 bases, and 9 bases lay between the germline ends. Germline CDR1 SGDLS, CDR2 YYNGEE. CDR3 residues: CASSPGVNTEAFF. CDR3 nucleotide sequence: TGTGCCAGCAGCCCGGGGGTCAACACTGAAGCTTTCTTT.

The rearrangement links TRBV6-5 to TRBJ1-2; 10 nucleotides line up with TRBD1. The CDR3 covers 14 residues. V shed 6 bases, J shed 3 bases, and the junction held 4 bases outside the gene matches. Germline-derived CDR1 and CDR2 are MNHEY and SVGAGI. The CDR3 loop is CASRRTGGDYGYTF. The CDR3 bases are TGTGCCAGCAGACGGACAGGGGGGGACTATGGCTACACCTTC.

This clone appeared once. The chain has TRBV6-4 and TRBJ1-2, with a weak D call TRBD1 (6 bases). V lost 0 bases to trimming and J lost 8 bases, with 10 bases between them. Germline values: CDR1 MRHNA, CDR2 SNTAGT. This CDR3 has 13 amino acids. The CDR3: CASSDSTGGGYTF. The CDR3 bases are TGTGCCAGCAGTGACTCGACTGGGGGCGGCTACACCTTC.

This clone is a singleton in its sample. The chain links TRBV11-2 to TRBJ2-7, with D maybe TRBD2 (5 bases). V was shortened by 4 bases and J by 3 bases, with 13 bases between the two germline ends. Looked up from germline, CDR1 is SGHAT and CDR2 is FQNNGV. There are 14 residues in the CDR3. In nucleotides, the CDR3 is TGTGCCAGCAGCTCCTACGGGGATAGCTACGAGCAGTACTTC. Its protein product is CASSSYGDSYEQYF. Based on the CDR3 plus reference TRBV11-2 and TRBJ2-7, the full variable domain is EAGVAQSPRYKIIEKRQSVAFWCNPISGHATLYWYQQILGQGPKLLIQFQNNGVVDDSQLPKDRFSAERLKGVDSTLKIQPAKLEDSAVYLCASSSYGDSYEQYFGPGTRLTVT.

The rearrangement joins TRBV5-4 to TRBJ2-3, with D possibly being TRBD2 (5 bases). Germline CDR1 is SGHNT and CDR2 is YYREEE (reference sequence). The CDR3 extends over 15 amino acids. The V end lost 5 bases, the J end lost 1 base, and 14 bases lay between the germline ends. CDR3 in DNA: TGTGCCAGCAGTACTACACTCGGGGGCACAGATACGCAGTATTTT. Residues: CASSTTLGGTDTQYF.

The chain employs TRBV27 and TRBJ2-2; 9 bases agree with TRBD1. Trimming cost V 5 bases and J 7 bases; bases outside gene matches: 14. The CDR3 is 17 amino acids. Germline V CDR1 and CDR2: MNHEY, SMNVEV (reference sequence). CDR3 sequence (DNA): TGTGCCAGCAGTCCGGAGGGGACAGGGAGATCCAACGGGGAGCTGTTTTTT. Translation gives CASSPEGTGRSNGELFF.

The rearrangement links TRBV4-1 to TRBJ1-1; perhaps TRBD1 as D (5 bases). This CDR3 is 17 amino acids long. Trimming took off 0 bases at V and 5 bases at J, with 19 bases between the two ends. In germline, CDR1 is MGHRA, CDR2 YSYEKL. The CDR3: CASSQDRMGRGGTEAFF. The CDR3 DNA reads TGCGCCAGCAGCCAAGATCGAATGGGCCGTGGGGGGACTGAAGCTTTCTTT.

The CDR3 sequence: CATLPGDRGRQPQHF. CDR3 DNA: TGTGCCACCCTTCCCGGGGACAGGGGAAGGCAGCCCCAGCATTTT. The chain joins TRBV10-3 to TRBJ1-5, with 10 bases identical to TRBD1. The CDR3 is 15 residues long. The V gene's germline CDR1 is ENHRY and CDR2 SYGVKD. V shed 10 bases, J shed 7 bases, and the junction held 13 bases outside the gene matches.

This chain uses TRBV27 with TRBJ2-7; 10 bases line up with TRBD1. V shed 5 bases and J 7 bases; nucleotides not matched to a gene: 14. CDR1 and CDR2 from the germline V gene are MNHEY and SMNVEV (reference sequence). The CDR3 is 16 amino acids. This CDR3 is CASSPLAGTGVGEQYF. The CDR3 DNA is TGTGCCAGCAGTCCGCTCGCCGGGACAGGGGTCGGAGAGCAGTACTTC.

V gene TRBV13 combines with J gene TRBJ2-5; D is possibly TRBD2 (6 bases). The CDR3 totals 15 residues. Germline values: CDR1 PRHDT, CDR2 FYEKMQ (reference sequence). Trimming shortened V by 2 bases and J by 7 bases, and 17 bases separated the two germline ends. DNA of the CDR3: TGTGCCAGCAGCTTATCCCCCCCCGGGCGGGGGACCCAGTACTTC. Protein: CASSLSPPGRGTQYF.

The genes are TRBV12-5 and TRBJ2-1; 12 bases line up with TRBD2. The CDR3 is made up of 15 amino acids. Germline lookup yields CDR1 LGHNT and CDR2 FRNRAP. V was clipped by 5 bases and J by 8 bases; unmatched bases: 7. The CDR3 nucleotides read TGTGCTAGTGGTAAAACTAGCGGGGGGACCGATGAGCAGTTCTTC. Protein product: CASGKTSGGTDEQFF.

The genes are TRBV10-3 and TRBJ1-5; 9 nucleotides line up with TRBD1. The V gene's germline CDR1 is ENHRY and CDR2 SYGVKD. J gave up 3 bases and V 4 bases, and 7 bases lay outside the gene matches. The CDR3 totals 16 residues. The CDR3 sequence is CAISAADRGPNQPQHF. The CDR3 coding sequence is TGTGCCATCAGTGCCGCGGACAGGGGACCCAATCAGCCCCAGCATTTT.

The genes are TRBV27 and TRBJ2-1, with 8 nucleotides matching TRBD1. Trimming took 5 bases from V and 8 from J; bases not matched to a gene: 5. This CDR3 spans 13 amino acids. The germline gives CDR1 MNHEY, CDR2 SMNVEV (reference sequence). CDR3 protein: CASSTGGLDEQFF. CDR3 DNA: TGTGCCAGCAGTACAGGGGGGTTGGATGAGCAGTTCTTC.

This sequence joins TRBV6-5 and TRBJ2-6; D gene uncertain. The germline V and J ends were trimmed by 9 bases and 1 base, with 10 bases remaining between them. The length of the CDR3 is 14 residues. Per the germline V gene, CDR1 is MNHEY and CDR2 is SVGAGI. The CDR3 coding sequence is TGTGCCAGTTCCCAGACATCTGGGGCCAACGTCCTGACTTTC. This encodes CASSQTSGANVLTF.

The rearrangement joins TRBV4-2 to TRBJ2-3; 10 bases map to TRBD2. After removal of 4 bases from V and 4 bases from J, the junction contained 8 bases not matched to a gene. CDR3 length: 16 residues. Germline V gene sequence: CDR1 LGHNA, CDR2 YNFKEQ. In DNA form, the CDR3 reads TGTGCCAGCAGCCCACAGACACTAGCGGGACCAGATACGCAGTATTTT. This gives the protein CASSPQTLAGPDTQYF.

The chain employs TRBV4-2 and TRBJ2-1; the match to TRBD2 covers 12 bases. The CDR3 is made up of 17 amino acids. In germline, CDR1 is LGHNA, CDR2 YNFKEQ. The J segment lost 9 bases and the V segment lost 3 bases, leaving 12 bases of the junction unmatched. For the CDR3, the DNA is TGTGCCAGCAGCCAGCAACTCCCTAGCGGGGGGGCGTTTGAGCAGTTCTTC. Translating gives CASSQQLPSGGAFEQFF.

V is TRBV5-1 and J is TRBJ1-1, with D perhaps matching TRBD1 (6 bases). This CDR3 has 13 amino acids. The ends were cut back, 0 bases at V and 5 bases at J, with 8 bases in the middle. Germline V lookup: CDR1 SGHRS, CDR2 YFSETQ. CDR3 sequence: CASSLEGGTEAFF. The CDR3 DNA reads as TGCGCCAGCAGCTTGGAAGGGGGAACTGAAGCTTTCTTT.